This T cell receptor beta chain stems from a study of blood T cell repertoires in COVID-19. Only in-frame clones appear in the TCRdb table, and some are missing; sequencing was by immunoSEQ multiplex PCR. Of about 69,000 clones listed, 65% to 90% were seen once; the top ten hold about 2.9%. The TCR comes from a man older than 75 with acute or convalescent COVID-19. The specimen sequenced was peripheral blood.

In DNA form, the CDR3 reads TGTGCCAGCAGTTACTCACAGGTGTTGGGGGAGCTGTTTTTT. Amino acid sequence: CASSYSQVLGELFF. This chain connects TRBV6-5 to TRBJ2-2, with D possibly being TRBD1 (5 bases). The CDR3 is 14 amino acids. Germline V gene lookup returns CDR1 MNHEY and CDR2 SVGAGI. Trimming cost V 0 bases and J 8 bases, with 10 bases left between them.